The present TCR beta chain was sequenced within a study of T cells after yellow fever vaccination. Each CDR3 protein is one row after TCRdb ran MiXCR on the 5' RACE reads. The sample lists 70,000 or so distinct CDR3 sequences; approximately 5% were seen once. Findings and caveats of the study: At 96% for CD4 and about 87% for CD8, most primary-vaccination clones showed up again after the booster.

From germline, CDR1 is KGHSH and CDR2 LQKENI. V lost 6 bases, J lost 2 bases, and 5 bases stayed unmatched. The CDR3 runs 14 residues. The table lists this clonotype with many counts. Its antigen remains unknown. The rearrangement links TRBV18 to TRBJ2-7; 9 bases are shared with TRBD1. The TCR sequence derives from a young man who received the YFV17D yellow fever vaccine. This sample comprised CD4+ T cells sorted from PBMCs, obtained approximately 15 days after the first yellow fever vaccination. This chain's CDR3 is CASSPGQGAYEQYV. In DNA form, the CDR3 reads TGTGCCAGCTCGCCGGGACAGGGAGCCTACGAGCAGTACGTC.